The 27 T cell receptor beta chains below all came from one sample that was sequenced in a study of T cells in localized non-small cell lung cancer. TCRdb's table, derived via immunoSEQ multiplex PCR, lists solely in-frame clones and lacks some. This table has 25,000 to 35,000 clones, 94% appearing once. The sequences come from peripheral blood, collected before any cancer treatment. All receptors come from a woman aged 40 to 75 with stage I lung adenocarcinoma.

V gene TRBV7-6 combines with J gene TRBJ2-7; tentatively, D is TRBD1 (6 bases). Trimming removed 5 bases from V and 1 base from J, with 15 bases in between. Germline CDR1 SGHVS, CDR2 FNYEAQ. The CDR3 sequence is 15 residues long. CDR3 sequence reads: CASSAQGSGSYEQYF. Written as DNA, the CDR3 is TGTGCCAGCAGCGCACAGGGTAGTGGTTCCTACGAGCAGTACTTC. Filled out from reference TRBV7-6 and TRBJ2-7, the complete variable domain reads GAGVSQSPRYKVTKRGQDVALRCDPISGHVSLYWYRQALGQGPEFLTYFNYEAQQDKSGLPNDRFSAERPEGSISTLTIQRTEQRDSAMYRCASSAQGSGSYEQYFGPGTRLTVT.

The chain recombines TRBV7-9 with TRBJ1-2; D is undetermined. This CDR3 is 16 amino acids long. Trimming stripped 5 bases from V and 7 bases from J, with 23 bases between. Germline CDR1 and CDR2: SEHNR and FQNEAQ (reference sequence). The CDR3 is CASSPPGRRVGGGYTF. The CDR3 DNA is TGTGCCAGCAGCCCGCCAGGCCGTAGGGTCGGAGGTGGCTACACCTTC.

The rearrangement joins TRBV7-2 to TRBJ1-1; no definite D call. Per germline, CDR1 SGHTA and CDR2 FQGNSA. Trimming took 1 base from V and 1 from J, leaving 7 bases between them. The CDR3 is 14 amino acids. The CDR3: CASSLENGNTEAFF. CDR3 nucleotides: TGTGCCAGCAGCTTAGAAAACGGGAACACTGAAGCTTTCTTT.

Here the CDR3 reads CASTAGDTQYF. DNA for the CDR3: TGTGCCAGCACCGCGGGGGATACGCAGTATTTT. The chain is built from TRBV11-2 and TRBJ2-3; D is perhaps TRBD2 (6 bases). Germline V gives CDR1 SGHAT, CDR2 FQNNGV. This CDR3 region has 11 residues. V lost 7 bases and J 6 bases, leaving 8 bases between the germline ends.

This rearrangement joins TRBV4-2 to TRBJ2-3; 7 bases match TRBD2. J was trimmed by 5 bases and V by 0 bases; bases with no gene match: 8. CDR3 length equals 16 residues. The V gene's germline CDR1 is LGHNA and CDR2 YNFKEQ. The CDR3 region has the DNA TGTGCCAGCAGCCAAGATAAGGCGGGAGTAAGAGATACGCAGTATTTT. Protein: CASSQDKAGVRDTQYF.

About this clone: Other DNA variants within this sample encode the same CDR3. The chain uses TRBV7-2 and TRBJ1-2, with D perhaps TRBD1 (6 bases). Germline CDR1 is SGHTA and CDR2 is FQGNSA. CDR3 length: 13 residues. V was trimmed by 5 bases and J by 2 bases, leaving 9 bases between them. Here the CDR3 DNA reads TGTGCCAGCAGCCCCGGACAGAACTATGGCTACACCTTC. Its translation: CASSPGQNYGYTF.

The chain couples TRBV30 to TRBJ2-7; 8 bases match TRBD2. Looked up from germline, CDR1 is GTSNPN and CDR2 is SVGIG (reference sequence). CDR3 length: 15 residues. With 0 bases clipped from V and 1 base from J, the junction kept 5 bases outside the gene matches. This CDR3 is CAWSVRGGTSYEQYF. The CDR3, as DNA: TGTGCCTGGAGTGTACGGGGGGGAACTTCCTACGAGCAGTACTTC.

The chain combines TRBV6-1 with TRBJ1-6; D gene unclear. V gave up 2 bases and J gave up 5 bases, with 16 bases separating them. Germline CDR1 and CDR2: MNHNS and SASEGT. This CDR3 region has 17 residues. The CDR3 DNA reads as TGTGCCAGCAGTGAAAGGATGCTTACTACCAATAATTCACCCCTCCACTTT. It encodes CASSERMLTTNNSPLHF.

The chain links TRBV11-3 to TRBJ1-1, with D unclear. The CDR3 has 14 amino acids. Germline V gene sequence: CDR1 SGHNT, CDR2 YENEEA. Trimming removed 1 base at V and 5 bases at J, with 11 bases between. The CDR3 here is CASSLGSGQTEAFF. CDR3 bases: TGTGCCAGCAGCTTAGGGTCAGGTCAGACTGAAGCTTTCTTT.

This clone was recorded only once. The chain combines TRBV5-4 with TRBJ2-5; D is perhaps TRBD2 (6 bases). The CDR3 runs 15 residues. The V end was cut by 5 bases, the J end by 5 bases, with 19 bases between. Germline CDR1 SGHNT, CDR2 YYREEE (reference sequence). The CDR3 sequence is CASSSGGSSGETQYF. The CDR3 DNA reads as TGTGCCAGCAGTTCTGGAGGGTCGTCTGGCGAGACCCAGTACTTC. Full variable domain (missing parts from reference TRBV5-4 and TRBJ2-5): ETGVTQSPTHLIKTRGQQVTLRCSSQSGHNTVSWYQQALGQGPQFIFQYYREEENGRGNFPPRFSGLQFPNYSSELNVNALELDDSALYLCASSSGGSSGETQYFGPGTRLLVL.

The rearrangement uses TRBV7-3 and TRBJ2-1, with D perhaps matching TRBD1 (6 bases). Trimming pared 4 bases from V and 4 bases from J, leaving 11 bases between. Looked up from germline, CDR1 is SGHTA and CDR2 is FQGTGA. The CDR3 spans 14 residues. The DNA for the CDR3 is TGTGCCAGCAGCTCTCCCGGACAGTACAATGAGCAGTTCTTC. Encoded protein: CASSSPGQYNEQFF.

V is TRBV7-2 and J is TRBJ2-7; possibly TRBD2 for D (6 bases). Trimming shortened V by 6 bases and J by 1 base, and 10 bases separated the two germline ends. Germline lookup yields CDR1 SGHTA and CDR2 FQGNSA. The CDR3 is 13 residues long. CDR3 DNA sequence: TGTGCCAGCAGGGTAGCGGCTTCCTACGAGCAGTACTTC. Protein: CASRVAASYEQYF.

J is TRBJ1-5 and V is TRBV29-1; perhaps TRBD1 as D (5 bases). Germline V gene lookup returns CDR1 SQVTM and CDR2 ANQGSEA. The V end was cut by 3 bases, the J end by 4 bases, with 19 bases between. This CDR3 spans 16 amino acids. For the CDR3, the DNA is TGCAGCGTTGAGGTTTTGCGTCAGGGTAGGAATCAGCCCCAGCATTTT. It codes for CSVEVLRQGRNQPQHF.

This clone has only a few counts. This rearrangement joins TRBV13 to TRBJ2-7; 8 bases align to TRBD2. The V and J ends lost 2 bases and 3 bases, in that order; junction bases with no gene match: 6. The CDR3 has 15 residues. Germline-derived CDR1 and CDR2 are PRHDT and FYEKMQ (reference sequence). CDR3 sequence (DNA): TGTGCCAGCAGCTTATTCAACCGGGAGGGCTACGAGCAGTACTTC. Translated, it gives CASSLFNREGYEQYF.

V is TRBV4-3 and J is TRBJ1-1; D remains unclear. This CDR3 has 14 amino acids. V lost 4 bases to trimming and J lost 8 bases, with 17 bases between them. Germline lookup yields CDR1 LGHNA and CDR2 YSLEER. DNA of the CDR3: TGCGCCAGCAGCCGAAGGTCGCTTTCGGGCGAAGCTTTCTTT. Amino acids: CASSRRSLSGEAFF.

The chain uses TRBV19 and TRBJ1-3; no reliable D call. Trimming took 5 bases from V and 0 from J, leaving 11 bases between them. This CDR3 region has 15 residues. CDR1 LNHDA and CDR2 SQIVND come from the germline V gene (reference sequence). CDR3 residues: CASSWDGDSGNTIYF. The CDR3 DNA sequence: TGTGCCAGTAGTTGGGATGGTGACTCTGGAAACACCATATATTTT.

The rearrangement links TRBV28 to TRBJ2-3; 9 nucleotides line up with TRBD2. CDR3 length: 15 amino acids. V was pared by 3 bases and J by 7 bases, with 8 bases of the junction left unmatched. Germline assignment: CDR1 MDHEN and CDR2 SYDVKM. In nucleotides, the CDR3 is TGTGCCAGCAGTTTGCGGGGGGGCCATGCGAATACGCAGTATTTT. Protein sequence: CASSLRGGHANTQYF. The entire variable domain, with the rest obtained from reference TRBV28 and TRBJ2-3, is as follows: DVKVTQSSRYLVKRTGEKVFLECVQDMDHENMFWYRQDPGLGLRLIYFSYDVKMKEKGDIPEGYSVSREKKERFSLILESASTNQTSMYLCASSLRGGHANTQYFGPGTRLTVL.

This chain uses TRBV4-3 with TRBJ2-5; 8 positions agree with TRBD1. The junction had 14 bases not matched to a gene; V was cut back by 4 bases and J by 4 bases. This CDR3 is built from 17 residues. Germline CDR1 is LGHNA and CDR2 is YSLEER. CDR3 DNA: TGCGCCAGCAGCCGCACATATGGACAGGGAACGGGAGAGACCCAGTACTTC. Translation: CASSRTYGQGTGETQYF.

The V and J genes are TRBV13 and TRBJ1-5; 7 bases are a match to TRBD1. Germline lookup yields CDR1 PRHDT and CDR2 FYEKMQ (reference sequence). This CDR3 has 15 amino acids. V lost 0 bases to trimming and J lost 7 bases; unmatched junction nucleotides: 6. The CDR3 loop reads CASSLGPGGSQPQHF. The CDR3 DNA is TGTGCCAGCAGCTTAGGGCCAGGGGGTAGCCAGCCCCAGCATTTT. The full variable domain, rest sourced from reference TRBV13 and TRBJ1-5, is AAGVIQSPRHLIKEKRETATLKCYPIPRHDTVYWYQQGPGQDPQFLISFYEKMQSDKGSIPDRFSAQQFSDYHSELNMSSLELGDSALYFCASSLGPGGSQPQHFGDGTRLSIL.

The rearrangement uses TRBV7-8 and TRBJ2-5; D is perhaps TRBD1 or TRBD2 (5 bases each). V lost 2 bases, J lost 4 bases, and 17 bases lay in between. The V gene's germline CDR1 is SGHVS and CDR2 FQNEAQ. The CDR3 spans 16 residues. CDR3 protein: CASSLRDGRSGETQYF. The CDR3 region has the DNA TGTGCCAGCAGCTTACGGGACGGCCGAAGTGGAGAGACCCAGTACTTC.

V usage is TRBV7-8 and J usage is TRBJ2-5; D call uncertain. CDR1 is SGHVS, CDR2 FQNEAQ, per germline. The CDR3 contains 13 residues. Trimming left V 7 bases short and J 1 base short, with 10 bases between. This CDR3 reads CASNIVRQETQYF. The CDR3 DNA is TGTGCCAGCAACATCGTACGCCAAGAGACCCAGTACTTC.

The chain couples TRBV6-6 to TRBJ2-7, with D possibly matching TRBD2 (5 bases). CDR1 and CDR2 (germline): MNHNY, SVGAGI (reference sequence). The CDR3 consists of 13 residues. Trimming removed 7 bases at V and 3 bases at J, with 13 bases between. In DNA, the CDR3 is TGTGCCAGCACCTCGGGATCTCTCTACGAGCAGTACTTC. This encodes CASTSGSLYEQYF.

As concerns this clone: At the DNA level, this CDR3 is encoded by other sequences in the same sample as well. The rearrangement joins TRBV9 to TRBJ2-1; no clear D gene. Trimming shortened V by 0 bases and J by 2 bases, and 6 bases separated the two germline ends. The V gene's germline CDR1 is SGDLS and CDR2 YYNGEE. This CDR3 spans 14 amino acids. CDR3 amino acids: CASSVGGTYNEQFF. The CDR3 DNA is TGTGCCAGCAGCGTAGGGGGAACCTACAATGAGCAGTTCTTC.

This chain links TRBV1 with TRBJ2-7; the D call of TRBD2 is as the table states it, not checked on the DNA. TRBV1 is a pseudogene segment. CDR3 length: 15 amino acids. The CDR3 region is CTSRGSGPSSYEQYF. The CDR3 nucleotides read TGCACCAGCAGGGGTAGCGGGCCGAGCTCCTACGAGCAGTACTTC.

Concerning this clone: A read error may produce the germline difference seen at one junction end. The chain combines TRBV27 with TRBJ1-2, with D maybe TRBD1 (6 bases). The CDR3 extends over 15 amino acids. Germline-derived CDR1 and CDR2 are MNHEY and SMNVEV (reference sequence). CDR3 loop: CASSSLGGRPYDYTF. CDR3 nucleotides: TGTGCCAGCAGTTCGCTCGGGGGGCGTCCATATGACTACACCTTC.

The rearrangement joins TRBV7-9 to TRBJ2-7, with 11 bases that match TRBD2. The germline V gene encodes CDR1 SEHNR and CDR2 FQNEAQ (reference sequence). This CDR3 has 15 residues. The J segment lost 1 base and the V segment lost 4 bases, leaving 3 bases of the junction unmatched. The DNA for the CDR3 is TGTGCCAGCAGCTCGGGACTAGCGGTATCCTACGAGCAGTACTTC. This translates into CASSSGLAVSYEQYF.

This clone was picked up one time. CDR3 region: CAISKVPGQGANTEAFF. Written as DNA, the CDR3 is TGTGCCATCAGTAAAGTCCCGGGACAGGGGGCGAACACTGAAGCTTTCTTT. This rearrangement joins TRBV10-3 to TRBJ1-1; 12 bases fit TRBD1. Trimming at V came to 5 bases and at J to 1 base, leaving 8 bases not matched to a gene. From germline, CDR1 is ENHRY and CDR2 SYGVKD. This CDR3 has 17 amino acids.